These T cell receptor beta chains were read from a single sample in a study of cytomegalovirus exposure and HLA in healthy donors. Here immunoSEQ multiplex PCR was the method, and the copy in TCRdb shows in-frame clones only, minus some. The data show under 170,000 clones, about 85% seen once. The specimen sequenced was PBMCs. Receptors were obtained from a human donor in good health. Both conserved end residues are part of each CDR3.

j_gene	v_gene	len	CDR3aa
TRBJ2-5	TRBV21-1	15	CASQLPVRAQETQYF
TRBJ2-7	TRBV15	16	CATSSGGGTSSYEQYF
TRBJ2-5	TRBV30	12	CAWSWSGETQYF
TRBJ2-2	TRBV30	15	CAWSTWRGFSGELFF
TRBJ1-2	TRBV19	13	CATLQTGGSGYTF
TRBJ1-3	TRBV7-2	15	CASSPRGGAGNTIYF
TRBJ2-3	TRBV5-1	14	CATRLGTSSDTQYF
TRBJ2-1	TRBV7-3	15	CASSTTGTPYNEQFF
TRBJ1-1	TRBV6-4	13	CASSDTGNTEAFF
TRBJ2-3	TRBV5-1	17	CASSLGGLGVSTDTQYF
TRBJ2-5	TRBV27	13	CASAWGLGETQYF
TRBJ1-1	TRBV28	15	CASSPHQNMNTEAFF
TRBJ1-4	TRBV7-9	14	CASSLARGNEKLFF
TRBJ1-1	TRBV11-2	16	CASSKQGVVFLDKAFF
TRBJ2-2	TRBV4-1	16	CASSQGIAANTGELFF
TRBJ1-5	TRBV18	15	CASSPVGVSNQPQHF
TRBJ1-1	TRBV6-5	14	CASSFQGLNTEAFF
TRBJ1-1	TRBV5-1	13	CASSTRGSTEAFF
TRBJ1-1	TRBV4-2	14	CASSPLGRNTEAFF
TRBJ2-6	TRBV10-3	16	CAIPTGDFSGANVLTF
TRBJ2-2	TRBV25-1	14	CASSETGRPGELFF
TRBJ1-5	TRBV4-3	15	CASSQAAHSNQPQHF
TRBJ2-3	TRBV14	17	CASSQDRLAPYTDTQYF
TRBJ2-3	TRBV6-1	13	CASRTRITDTQYF
TRBJ1-2	TRBV28	14	CASSFGGANYGYPF
TRBJ2-5	TRBV10-2	13	CASSEAAGETQYF
TRBJ2-6	TRBV19	14	CASSRQAGANVLTF
TRBJ2-7	TRBV5-1	12	CASGTGAYEQYF
TRBJ2-1	TRBV9	14	CASSPGQGVDEQFF
TRBJ2-1	TRBV6-4	14	CASSSAVGGNEQFF
TRBJ2-1	TRBV7-6	14	CASSLSLAGNEQFF
TRBJ2-1	TRBV4-1	13	CASSQVLNNEQFF
TRBJ2-3	TRBV11-3	15	CASSLGGSGPDTQYF